The T cell receptor beta chain under discussion was sequenced for a study of cytotoxic CD8 clonotypes in ibrutinib-treated CLL. The intended depth for sequencing was 1 in 200,000 to 1 in 1 million T cells. TCRdb's copy holds only in-frame clones and misses some; the assay was immunoSEQ multiplex PCR. The sample comprises tens of thousands of clones, 65% to 85% of which are singletons, and about 8% rests with the top ten. The V and J ends lost 0 bases and 6 bases, in that order; junction bases with no gene match: 15. CDR1 and CDR2 from the germline V gene are SGDLS and YYNGEE. The CDR3 sequence is 17 residues long.

The sequencing here drew on PBMCs, taken at disease progression, from a patient treated with ibrutinib. This chain uses TRBV9 with TRBJ2-7; 7 bases match TRBD1. The origin of this receptor is a human donor with chronic lymphocytic leukemia. In DNA form, the CDR3 reads TGTGCCAGCAGCGTAGCCGACTCCGGGACAGCTCACGGCGAGCAGTACTTC. Translation: CASSVADSGTAHGEQYF.